This T cell receptor beta chain was documented in a study of cytomegalovirus exposure and HLA in healthy donors. In the case of this clone: Its specificity is not known.

Study-wide findings and caveats: An analysis was carried out later, and it reportedly showed fewer N-insertions in an Asian-associated ancestry cluster than the 666-donor mean. Reported findings show TCR beta sequences accurately forecast HLA-A and HLA-B alleles in most subjects.

The germline gives CDR1 GTSNPN, CDR2 SVGIG (reference sequence). V lost 0 bases and J 2 bases, leaving 8 bases between the germline ends. This CDR3 spans 14 amino acids. In the PCR, 60 Vbeta and 13 Jbeta primers were used. TCRdb's copy holds only in-frame clones and misses some; the assay was immunoSEQ multiplex PCR. In the table there are about 110,000 clones, roughly 80% of which are singletons. The receptor was isolated from a man younger than 40 in good health and CMV-seropositive. What was sequenced was PBMCs. The rearrangement uses TRBV30 and TRBJ1-5; D remains unclear. CDR3 residues: CAWSVLDGNQPQHF. CDR3 DNA: TGTGCCTGGAGTGTACTAGATGGCAATCAGCCCCAGCATTTT.